By its share, the clone carrying this T cell receptor (beta chain) is medium-sized (0.01 to 0.1%). Its target is not known. TCRdb passed the 5' RACE reads through MiXCR, listing each CDR3 protein once. In the table there are 360,000 or so distinct CDR3 sequences, approximately 10% of which are singletons. The entry originates in a study of T cells after yellow fever vaccination. Study-level points and caveats: Some clonotypes, a small share, were shared between CD4 and CD8 compartments.

CDR3 length: 14 residues. Germline values: CDR1 SNHLY, CDR2 FYNNEI. The ends lost 4 bases at V and 4 bases at J; junction bases unmatched: 6. The source of this sequence is a man younger than 35 who received the YFV17D yellow fever vaccine. The chain couples TRBV2 to TRBJ1-1; 7 bases agree with TRBD1. The sample here was PBMCs, taken on the day of the first yellow fever vaccination. This chain's CDR3 is CASSGRQGSTEAFF. In DNA form, the CDR3 reads TGTGCCAGCAGTGGCAGACAGGGTAGCACTGAAGCTTTCTTT.